A selection of T cell receptor beta chains follows, all from one sample in a study of blood T cell repertoires in COVID-19. Method: immunoSEQ multiplex PCR; TCRdb's copy keeps in-frame clones and lacks some. The sample shows 150,000 to 200,000 clones, roughly four fifths of them seen only once. Sequencing input: peripheral blood. The receptors derive from a woman aged 80 or over with COVID-19, enrolled during active disease. CDR3s include the opening cysteine and the closing phenylalanine or tryptophan. D genes are given only for firm matches. Size is stated for part of the rows, as once, few or many counts, or as a class when the clone is expanded.

v_call	d_call	clone_size	j_call	cdr3_nt	cdr3_aa
TRBV9	.	.	TRBJ2-7	TGTGCCAGCAGCGTAGCCCCCGCAGGGGACGAGCAGTACTTC	CASSVAPAGDEQYF
TRBV7-2	TRBD1	.	TRBJ1-5	TGTGCCAGCAGCTTAGCGGGACAGGGGAATCAGCCCCAGCATTTT	CASSLAGQGNQPQHF
TRBV2	TRBD1	.	TRBJ1-2	TGTGCCAGCAGTCGGGGACAGGGGGCGCGGTACTATGGCTACACCTTC	CASSRGQGARYYGYTF
TRBV6-6	TRBD2	.	TRBJ2-5	TGTGCCAGCAGTTACTCACTAGCGGGGGACCAAGAGACCCAGTACTTC	CASSYSLAGDQETQYF
TRBV28	TRBD1	few	TRBJ1-3	TGTGCCAGCAGTCCCCCTTGGGGCAGGGGGAACACCATATATTTT	CASSPPWGRGNTIYF
TRBV15	.	.	TRBJ1-2	TGTGCCACCAGCAGAGGGCCCCAGGGGAAGCATGCGAATGGCTACACCTTC	CATSRGPQGKHANGYTF
TRBV6-5	.	.	TRBJ2-7	TGTGCCAGCAGCCATCGGTGGGAGTGGGCGAGTGAGCAGTACTTC	CASSHRWEWASEQYF
TRBV2	.	.	TRBJ1-1	TGTGCCAGCAGGGGTACCGGGAAGAACACTGAAGCTTTCTTT	CASRGTGKNTEAFF
TRBV10-3	TRBD1	.	TRBJ2-7	TGTGCCATCAGGGGGGACGGGACAGGGAACCCCTACGAGCAGTACTTC	CAIRGDGTGNPYEQYF
TRBV5-8	.	.	TRBJ1-3	TGTGCCAGCAGCTTGGCCGGGTTGGGTCGGAACACCATATATTTT	CASSLAGLGRNTIYF
TRBV7-3	TRBD1	.	TRBJ2-2	TGTGCCAGCAGCTTACCGGGGACAGGGTGGGTCACCGGGGAGCTGTTTTTT	CASSLPGTGWVTGELFF
TRBV4-3	TRBD1	.	TRBJ1-4	TGCGCCAGCAGCCTCACCGGGACAGGGGGCAATAAACTGTTTTTT	CASSLTGTGGNKLFF
TRBV6-1	TRBD1	.	TRBJ2-5	TGTGCCAGCAGTGATGGGGACAGGAAACTACAAGAGACCCAGTACTTC	CASSDGDRKLQETQYF
TRBV7-9	TRBD1	.	TRBJ2-7	TGTGCCAGCAGCCCTCTTGCGGGACAGGGGACCTACGAGCAGTACTTC	CASSPLAGQGTYEQYF
TRBV7-6	TRBD1	.	TRBJ2-7	TGTGCCAGCAGCTTAGCGGTGGCGACAGGGGGCTCCGAGCAGTACTTC	CASSLAVATGGSEQYF